This TCR beta chain was observed in a study of OX40 agonist ivuxolimab in advanced cancers. Turning to the study itself: A mean age of approximately 58 years, range about 20 to 79, was recorded, and roughly 83% were male. Partial responses were observed in three patients, of whom one had hepatocellular carcinoma and two had cutaneous melanoma.

After removal of 3 bases from V and 3 bases from J, the junction contained 3 bases not matched to a gene. This CDR3 is built from 14 residues. Germline CDR1 and CDR2: SGHTA and FQGNSA. Study-level results: By week 6 at 0.1 to 3.0 mg/kg, blood CD4+ and CD8+ T cells had expanded clonally.

As concerns this clone: Its specificity is not known.

Method: immunoSEQ multiplex PCR; TCRdb's copy keeps in-frame clones and lacks some. The sample gives about 88,000 clones, around nine tenths of which show up once; roughly 1.6% is in the top ten. The sample consisted of CD4+ or CD8+ T cells sorted from blood, taken in a trial of the OX40 agonist ivuxolimab. This clonotype originated in an adult with an advanced solid tumor such as melanoma, head and neck, liver or kidney cancer. This chain connects TRBV7-2 to TRBJ2-7; 9 bases map to TRBD1. The CDR3 protein is CASSLRTGVYEQYF. CDR3 coding DNA: TGTGCCAGCAGCTTGAGGACAGGGGTCTACGAGCAGTACTTC.